Listed below are T cell receptor beta chains from one sample, sequenced in a study of vaccination and CD4 T cells after COVID-19. TCRdb reanalysed the PCR reads using MiXCR and keeps one entry per CDR3 protein. The table lists about 20,000 distinct CDR3 sequences, around 50% of them singletons. Antigens of these TCRs are unknown. Sequenced input: CD4+ T cells from blood, cultured in vitro. These receptors were taken from a human donor who had recovered from COVID-19. The CDR3 runs from the conserved cysteine through the conserved F or W. D genes are given only for firm matches. Clone size is shown for a subset of rows, as once, few, many or a class of expanded clone.

>TRBV6-5|NA|TRBJ1-2|TRBD1
CASSFRGQEGYTF
TGTGCCAGCAGTTTCAGGGGGCAGGAGGGCTACACCTTC
>TRBV12-3/TRBV12-4|NA|TRBJ1-2|TRBD1
CASSNGRGRNYGYTF
TGTGCCAGCAGTAATGGCAGGGGGCGTAACTATGGCTACACCTTC
>TRBV5-4|NA|TRBJ2-1|TRBD2
CASSSRGLAGINEQFF
TGTGCCAGCAGCTCCCGGGGACTAGCGGGGATCAATGAGCAGTTCTTC
>TRBV7-6|NA|TRBJ1-2|NA
CASSSNLRQYYGYTF
TGTGCCAGCAGCTCCAATCTCCGACAGTACTATGGCTACACCTTC
>TRBV10-3|few|TRBJ2-2|TRBD1
CAISVGQGGSGELFF
TGTGCCATCAGTGTGGGACAGGGTGGCTCCGGGGAGCTGTTTTTT
>TRBV28|few|TRBJ2-3|NA
CASRGGTSTDTQYF
TGTGCCAGCAGAGGTGGGACTAGCACAGATACGCAGTATTTT
>TRBV7-9|NA|TRBJ1-1|NA
CASRVWVENTEAFF
TGTGCCAGCAGGGTCTGGGTCGAGAACACTGAAGCTTTCTTT
>TRBV5-1|NA|TRBJ2-5|NA
CASSSWAASGETQYF
TGCGCCAGCAGCTCCTGGGCGGCATCGGGAGAGACCCAGTACTTC
>TRBV19|few|TRBJ1-5|NA
CASSMGFGGQPQHF
TGTGCCAGTAGTATGGGGTTTGGGGGTCAGCCCCAGCATTTT
>TRBV9|NA|TRBJ1-1|NA
CASSSGGSDTEAFF
TGTGCCAGCAGCTCCGGGGGGTCCGACACTGAAGCTTTCTTT
>TRBV7-2|NA|TRBJ2-1|NA
CASSLAGGIDYNEQFF
TGTGCCAGCAGCTTAGCTGGCGGGATAGACTACAATGAGCAGTTCTTC
>TRBV2|medium-sized|TRBJ1-5|TRBD1
CASSLDREGQPQHF
TGTGCCAGCAGCCTTGACAGGGAAGGACAGCCCCAGCATTTT
>TRBV6-1|NA|TRBJ1-5|TRBD1
CASSTGDGDSNQPQHF
TGTGCCAGCAGTACAGGGGACGGTGATAGCAATCAGCCCCAGCATTTT
>TRBV10-3|NA|TRBJ2-1|NA
CATGPRQESGNEQFF
TGTGCCACCGGCCCCCGACAAGAGTCGGGCAATGAGCAGTTCTTC
>TRBV7-2|few|TRBJ2-3|NA
CASRRLDTQYF
TGTGCCAGCAGACGCCTCGATACGCAGTATTTT
>TRBV24-1|NA|TRBJ2-7|TRBD1
CATSDPGQFNEQYF
TGTGCCACCAGTGATCCGGGACAGTTTAACGAGCAGTACTTC
>TRBV18|NA|TRBJ2-4|NA
CASSPPRTAKNIQYF
TGTGCCAGCTCACCCCCAAGGACGGCCAAAAACATTCAGTACTTC
>TRBV19|NA|TRBJ2-5|NA
CASSPGTPTQYF
TGTGCCAGTAGTCCGGGGACACCGACCCAGTACTTC
>TRBV19|NA|TRBJ2-3|NA
CASADHQGTDTQYF
TGTGCCAGCGCAGACCATCAAGGCACAGATACGCAGTATTTT
>TRBV24-1|NA|TRBJ2-2|NA
CATSDRRRGNTGELFF
TGTGCCACCAGTGACCGTCGGAGGGGCAACACCGGGGAGCTGTTTTTT
>TRBV18|NA|TRBJ1-2|NA
CASSPGGKANYGYTF
TGTGCCAGCTCACCGGGGGGAAAAGCTAACTATGGCTACACCTTC
>TRBV11-1|few|TRBJ1-3|NA
CASSLGDTSSGNTIYF
TGTGCCAGCAGCTTAGGGGACACCTCCTCTGGAAACACCATATATTTT
>TRBV30|few|TRBJ2-3|NA
CAWSVNPSATLTDTQYF
TGTGCCTGGAGTGTAAACCCCTCGGCCACACTCACAGATACGCAGTATTTT
>TRBV7-9|few|TRBJ1-1|NA
CASSGRVGTEAFF
TGTGCCAGCAGCGGAAGGGTGGGCACTGAAGCTTTCTTT
>TRBV11-3|NA|TRBJ1-1|NA
CASSPGTVSSEAFF
TGTGCCAGCAGCCCAGGGACCGTCTCTTCTGAAGCTTTCTTT
>TRBV7-6|NA|TRBJ2-3|TRBD2
CASSLWTSGTDTQYF
TGTGCCAGCAGCCTTTGGACTAGCGGCACAGATACGCAGTATTTT
>TRBV11-2|NA|TRBJ2-2|TRBD1
CASRDEGQDTGELFF
TGTGCCAGCAGAGACGAGGGACAGGACACCGGGGAGCTGTTTTTT
>TRBV7-2|NA|TRBJ2-7|NA
CASSQRGGSYEQYF
TGTGCCAGCAGCCAACGAGGGGGATCCTACGAGCAGTACTTC
>TRBV6-5|NA|TRBJ1-1|NA
CASSYNSYTEAFF
TGTGCCAGCAGTTACAACAGTTACACTGAAGCTTTCTTT
>TRBV20-1|few|TRBJ2-7|NA
CSARGAQGNSYEQYF
TGCAGTGCTAGAGGCGCCCAGGGGAACTCCTACGAGCAGTACTTC
>TRBV27|NA|TRBJ2-7|NA
CASSWGSRPRYEQYF
TGTGCCAGCAGTTGGGGATCTAGGCCACGGTACGAGCAGTACTTC
>TRBV7-9|few|TRBJ1-3|NA
CASSLSSTGGNTIYF
TGTGCCAGCAGCTTATCCTCGACCGGGGGAAACACCATATATTTT
>TRBV18|NA|TRBJ1-1|NA
CASSPGQGMNTEAFF
TGTGCCAGCTCACCAGGGCAGGGGATGAACACTGAAGCTTTCTTT
>TRBV4-3|NA|TRBJ1-2|TRBD1
CASSQEQGASLGYTF
TGCGCCAGCAGCCAAGAACAGGGGGCGTCTCTGGGCTACACCTTC
>TRBV11-2|NA|TRBJ1-5|NA
CASSLEGGTRNQPQHF
TGTGCCAGCAGCTTAGAAGGGGGAACGAGGAATCAGCCCCAGCATTTT
>TRBV7-2|NA|TRBJ1-5|NA
CASSSRDILNQPQHF
TGTGCCAGCAGCTCGAGGGACATTCTTAATCAGCCCCAGCATTTT
>TRBV30|NA|TRBJ2-2|NA
CAKHGNTGELFF
TGTGCCAAACACGGGAACACCGGGGAGCTGTTTTTT
>TRBV9|medium-sized|TRBJ2-5|TRBD2
CASSVFSGSLPETQYF
TGTGCCAGCAGCGTCTTCAGCGGGAGCCTCCCAGAGACCCAGTACTTC
>TRBV4-2|NA|TRBJ1-2|NA
CASSQDVRRGYTF
TGTGCCAGCAGCCAAGATGTCAGGCGAGGCTACACCTTC
>TRBV11-2|NA|TRBJ2-7|NA
CASSHSYEQYF
TGTGCCAGCAGCCACTCCTACGAGCAGTACTTC
>TRBV10-2|NA|TRBJ2-7|NA
CASSELMRDEQYF
TGCGCCAGCAGTGAGTTGATGCGGGACGAGCAGTACTTC
>TRBV12-3/TRBV12-4|few|TRBJ2-5|TRBD2
CASRSSGRAETQYF
TGTGCCAGCAGGTCTAGCGGGAGGGCTGAGACCCAGTACTTC
>TRBV11-3|few|TRBJ1-3|NA
CASSVNGGNTIYF
TGTGCCAGCAGCGTCAACGGTGGAAACACCATATATTTT
>TRBV28|NA|TRBJ2-1|NA
CASLGDNRYNEQFF
TGTGCCAGCCTAGGGGACAATCGCTACAATGAGCAGTTCTTC
>TRBV7-3|NA|TRBJ1-2|NA
CASSSGAGKGYTF
TGTGCCAGCAGCTCGGGGGCAGGGAAAGGCTACACCTTC
>TRBV2|few|TRBJ1-2|NA
CASSEMFHGYTF
TGTGCCAGCAGTGAGATGTTTCATGGCTACACCTTC
>TRBV20-1|NA|TRBJ2-1|TRBD2
CSARATSGRTYNEQFF
TGCAGTGCTAGAGCAACTAGCGGGAGGACCTACAATGAGCAGTTCTTC
>TRBV2|few|TRBJ2-5|TRBD2
CASGGLDETQYF
TGTGCCAGCGGGGGACTAGACGAGACCCAGTACTTC
>TRBV19|few|TRBJ1-2|TRBD1
CATMPGQGTAGYTF
TGTGCCACAATGCCGGGACAGGGGACTGCAGGCTACACCTTC
>TRBV7-8|NA|TRBJ2-4|TRBD2
CASSLGGGALANIQYF
TGTGCCAGCAGCTTAGGGGGGGGTGCCCTAGCAAACATTCAGTACTTC
>TRBV7-9|NA|TRBJ2-3|TRBD1
CATEQGVSTDTQYF
TGTGCCACCGAACAGGGGGTGAGCACAGATACGCAGTATTTT
>TRBV19|few|TRBJ1-2|NA
CASTRDTLNYGYTF
TGTGCCAGTACGCGGGACACCTTAAACTATGGCTACACCTTC
>TRBV5-1|NA|TRBJ1-6|NA
CASSLDGPGASGPLHF
TGCGCCAGCAGCTTGGACGGTCCAGGGGCCTCTGGACCCCTCCACTTT
>TRBV7-2|few|TRBJ1-2|NA
CASNPGGVYGYTF
TGTGCCAGCAACCCTGGGGGAGTGTATGGCTACACCTTC
>TRBV7-2|NA|TRBJ2-7|NA
CASTRDLDYEQYF
TGTGCCAGCACCCGGGACTTGGACTACGAGCAGTACTTC
>TRBV2|once|TRBJ1-1|NA
CASSLQQGMNTEAFF
TGTGCCAGCAGTCTACAACAGGGCATGAACACTGAAGCTTTCTTT
>TRBV15|NA|TRBJ1-4|TRBD1
CATSGDRATNEKLFF
TGTGCCACCAGCGGCGACAGGGCAACTAATGAAAAACTGTTTTTT
>TRBV2|few|TRBJ1-5|NA
CASSEGNSNQPQHF
TGTGCCAGCAGTGAAGGGAATAGCAATCAGCCCCAGCATTTT
>TRBV30|NA|TRBJ2-3|NA
CAWSVWGLGTDTQYF
TGTGCCTGGAGTGTATGGGGGCTTGGGACAGATACGCAGTATTTT
>TRBV7-2|NA|TRBJ1-1|TRBD1
CASSLNRGPEAFF
TGTGCCAGCAGCTTAAACAGGGGACCTGAAGCTTTCTTT